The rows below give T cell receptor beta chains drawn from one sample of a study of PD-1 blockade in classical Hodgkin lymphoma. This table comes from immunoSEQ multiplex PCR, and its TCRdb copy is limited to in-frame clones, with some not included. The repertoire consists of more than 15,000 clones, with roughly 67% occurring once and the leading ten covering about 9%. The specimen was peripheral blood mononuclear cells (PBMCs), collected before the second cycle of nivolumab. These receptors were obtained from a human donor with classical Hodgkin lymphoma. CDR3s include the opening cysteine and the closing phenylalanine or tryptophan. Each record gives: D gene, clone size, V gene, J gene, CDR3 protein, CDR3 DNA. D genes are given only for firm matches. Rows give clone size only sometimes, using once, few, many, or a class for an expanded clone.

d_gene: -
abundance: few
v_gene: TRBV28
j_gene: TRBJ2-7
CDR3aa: CASTRDMYEQYF
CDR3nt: TGTGCCAGCACCCGTGATATGTACGAGCAGTACTTC

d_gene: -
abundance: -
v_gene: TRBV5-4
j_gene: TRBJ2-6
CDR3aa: CASAREPNSGANVLTF
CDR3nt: TGTGCCAGCGCCAGAGAACCTAACTCTGGGGCCAACGTCCTGACTTTC

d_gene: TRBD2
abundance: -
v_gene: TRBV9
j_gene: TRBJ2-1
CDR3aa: CASGGRSYNEQFF
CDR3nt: TGTGCCAGTGGCGGGAGGTCCTACAATGAGCAGTTCTTC

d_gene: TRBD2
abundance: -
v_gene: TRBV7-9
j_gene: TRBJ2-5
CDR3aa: CASSRSGGYQETQYF
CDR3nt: TGTGCCAGCAGCCGGAGCGGGGGTTACCAAGAGACCCAGTACTTC

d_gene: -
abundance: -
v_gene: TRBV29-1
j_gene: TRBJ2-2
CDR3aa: CSVVPGLGNTGELFF
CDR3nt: TGCAGCGTCGTCCCGGGGCTGGGAAACACCGGGGAGCTGTTTTTT

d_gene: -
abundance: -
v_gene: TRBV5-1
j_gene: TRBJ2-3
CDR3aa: CASSYRDGGTDTQYF
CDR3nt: TGCGCCAGCAGCTATCGGGATGGCGGCACAGATACGCAGTATTTT

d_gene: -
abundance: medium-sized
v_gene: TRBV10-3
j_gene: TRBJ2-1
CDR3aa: CAIKETGTYNEQFF
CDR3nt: TGTGCCATCAAAGAGACGGGGACCTACAATGAGCAGTTCTTC

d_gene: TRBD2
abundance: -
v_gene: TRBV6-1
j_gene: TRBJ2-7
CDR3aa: CASSEGSGRVGHEQYF
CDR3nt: TGTGCCAGCAGTGAGGGTAGCGGGAGGGTCGGTCACGAGCAGTACTTC

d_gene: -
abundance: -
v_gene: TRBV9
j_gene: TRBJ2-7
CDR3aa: CASSVISGGEQYF
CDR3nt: TGTGCCAGCAGCGTAATCTCCGGCGGCGAGCAGTACTTC

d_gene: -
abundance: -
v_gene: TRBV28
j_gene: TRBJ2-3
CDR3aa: CASTVARTGTDTQYF
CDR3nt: TGTGCCAGCACGGTAGCGCGAACGGGCACAGATACGCAGTATTTT

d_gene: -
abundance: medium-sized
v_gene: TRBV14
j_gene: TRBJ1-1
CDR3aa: CASSHHPDTRVNTEAFF
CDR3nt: TGTGCCAGCAGCCATCACCCCGACACCCGAGTGAACACTGAAGCTTTCTTT